The entry that follows covers one T cell receptor (beta chain) sequence. Antigen unknown. Clones were read by immunoSEQ multiplex PCR, and TCRdb kept only the in-frame ones, dropping some. The sample has under 70,000 clones; roughly 75% are singletons. V gave up 4 bases and J gave up 5 bases, with 18 bases separating them. The CDR3 contains 15 residues. Germline V lookup: CDR1 SGDLS, CDR2 YYNGEE. This sample is part of a study of vaccination effects on CD4 cells after COVID-19. Study-wide results and limits: Vaccine-induced clones in healthy vaccinees cross-reacted with common cold coronaviruses in only 1 of 255 cases. Clones of infection and vaccine origin contracted markedly late after vaccination.

Within the ViraFEST assay, antigen-specific CD4+ T cells underwent expansion with viral peptide pools prior to sequencing. CD4+ T cell isolation took place after 10 days of culture. According to the study, vaccine recipients showed no prior SARS-CoV-2 infection and negative nucleocapsid antibodies. The chain couples TRBV9 to TRBJ1-2; D is perhaps TRBD1 (6 bases). The TCR sequence derives from a human donor who received a COVID-19 vaccine. This material consisted of CD4+ T cells from PBMCs cultured with HCoV-OC43 spike peptides, taken before COVID-19 vaccination. Subset in this sample: HCoV-OC43 spike overlapping peptide pool stimulation. The CDR3 here is CASSSGQRQLYGYTF. DNA for the CDR3: TGTGCCAGCAGCTCTGGACAGAGGCAACTTTATGGCTACACCTTC.